This TCR beta chain was recorded in a study of cytomegalovirus exposure and HLA in healthy donors. Germline CDR1 reads KGHSH; CDR2 reads LQKENI. V was shortened by 4 bases and J by 3 bases, with 23 bases between the two germline ends. CDR3 length equals 18 residues. As for this clone: Its antigen is as yet unknown.

Study observations and caveats: The authors listed around 150 TCR beta chains as cytomegalovirus-associated. Rarity marked most TCR sequences, yet some public TCRs occurred in many donors. Most subjects had HLA-A and HLA-B alleles reportedly predicted accurately by TCR beta sequences. When a later analysis compared HLA-associated TCR beta chains with equally common others, the HLA-associated chains turned out to be more clonally expanded and to have lower generation probabilities.

In the PCR, 60 Vbeta and 13 Jbeta primers were used. Repertoires were generated with immunoSEQ multiplex PCR, while TCRdb's copy carries only in-frame clones and drops some. The table records about 110,000 clones, more than 60% of them present only once. The TCR originated in a female donor in good health and CMV-seropositive. The chain has TRBV18 and TRBJ2-3; TRBD1 might be the D (6 bases). Sequenced sample: PBMCs. The CDR3 is CASSLARGGPGATDTQYF. The CDR3 DNA reads TGTGCCAGCTCACTCGCGAGAGGGGGTCCCGGGGCGACAGATACGCAGTATTTT.